A single sample is the source of the 31 T cell receptor beta chains below, sequenced in a study of lymphopenia after photon versus proton radiotherapy. Assay: immunoSEQ multiplex PCR; the TCRdb copy retains only in-frame clones and omits some. Of 150,000 to 200,000 clones in the sample, around nine tenths were seen once. The sample here was peripheral blood, taken from a patient treated with photon-based radiotherapy. These receptors were collected from a man in his forties or fifties with gastric cancer.

V and J are TRBV18 and TRBJ1-2, with D perhaps TRBD1 (6 bases). The V end was cut by 6 bases, the J end by 4 bases, with 15 bases between. The CDR3 spans 14 residues. Germline V gene data show CDR1 as KGHSH and CDR2 as LQKENI. The CDR3 DNA is TGTGCCAGCTCGCCGTTAGGGGGGAGCTATGGCTACACCTTC. It yields the protein CASSPLGGSYGYTF.

The rearrangement links TRBV5-1 to TRBJ2-5; possibly TRBD2 for D (6 bases). CDR3 size: 16 residues. V lost 0 bases to trimming and J lost 3 bases, with 15 bases between them. CDR1 SGHRS and CDR2 YFSETQ come from the germline V gene. As DNA, the CDR3 is TGCGCCAGCAGCTTGGGTGGAGGAGGGGCGAAAGAGACCCAGTACTTC. It yields the protein CASSLGGGGAKETQYF.

The gene calls are TRBV21-1 and TRBJ2-7; the listed D gene, TRBD1, was not tested against the DNA. TRBV21-1 is shown as a pseudogene. The CDR3 loop spans 16 amino acids. The CDR3 sequence is CASSKIGTGVSYEQYF. The CDR3, as DNA: TGTGCCAGCAGCAAAATTGGGACAGGGGTTTCCTACGAGCAGTACTTC.

V and J are TRBV11-2 and TRBJ2-7, with D possibly being TRBD1 or TRBD2 (5 bases each). Trimming stripped 5 bases from V and 6 bases from J, with 20 bases between. Germline CDR1 and CDR2: SGHAT and FQNNGV. This CDR3 has 15 residues. CDR3 protein: CASSKSGTALGEQYF. In DNA form, the CDR3 reads TGTGCCAGCAGCAAATCCGGGACGGCATTAGGCGAGCAGTACTTC.

The rearrangement uses TRBV10-3 and TRBJ2-7, with 8 nucleotides matching TRBD1. V was pared by 7 bases and J by 6 bases, with 17 bases of the junction left unmatched. This CDR3 has 16 amino acids. The germline V gene has CDR1 ENHRY and CDR2 SYGVKD. CDR3 bases: TGTGCCATCACACAAAAGTTGCAGGGGGCGGGTGGCGAGCAGTACTTC. As protein: CAITQKLQGAGGEQYF.

J is TRBJ2-7 and V is TRBV5-1; unclear D gene. Looked up from germline, CDR1 is SGHRS and CDR2 is YFSETQ. V dropped 2 bases and J dropped 3 bases, with 9 bases sitting between them. The CDR3 runs to 13 residues. The CDR3 loop is CASSLTNSYEQYF. The CDR3, as DNA: TGCGCCAGCAGCTTAACGAACAGCTACGAGCAGTACTTC.

The chain employs TRBV30 and TRBJ1-5; 9 bases match TRBD1. The CDR3 has 15 amino acids. The V segment lost 7 bases and the J segment 9 bases; nucleotides outside the gene matches: 16. Germline V gene data show CDR1 as GTSNPN and CDR2 as SVGIG (reference sequence). The CDR3 is CAFSSGTGYLGPQHF. Written as DNA, the CDR3 is TGTGCCTTCTCATCCGGGACAGGGTACCTGGGGCCCCAGCATTTT.

This sequence joins TRBV7-2 and TRBJ2-2; D remains unclear. CDR1 is SGHTA and CDR2 is FQGNSA in the germline V gene. Deletions cut 2 bases from V and 8 bases from J, with 12 bases between. The CDR3 is 14 residues long. This CDR3 is CASSLTAKAGELFF. The CDR3 coding sequence is TGTGCCAGCAGCTTAACGGCAAAAGCGGGGGAGCTGTTTTTT.

This chain links TRBV12-5 with TRBJ1-1; D may be TRBD1 (5 bases). V was cut by 5 bases and J by 2 bases, with 9 bases left in between. The CDR3 covers 13 residues. Germline CDR1 is LGHNT and CDR2 is FRNRAP. The CDR3 sequence: CASGLDSNTEAFF. CDR3 sequence (DNA): TGTGCTAGTGGTCTTGACAGCAACACTGAAGCTTTCTTT. The variable domain in full, with the rest retrieved from reference TRBV12-5 and TRBJ1-1, is DARVTQTPRHKVTEMGQEVTMRCQPILGHNTVFWYRQTMMQGLELLAYFRNRAPLDDSGMPKDRFSAEMPDATLATLKIQPSEPRDSAVYFCASGLDSNTEAFFGQGTRLTVV.

The chain links TRBV27 to TRBJ2-7, with 9 bases aligning to TRBD2. The CDR3 contains 17 residues. From germline, CDR1 is MNHEY and CDR2 SMNVEV (reference sequence). Germline trimming cut 4 bases from V and 1 base from J; bases unmatched to any gene: 11. CDR3 amino acids: CASSSDPGLAGSYEQYF. Here the CDR3 DNA reads TGTGCCAGCAGTTCGGACCCGGGGCTAGCGGGATCCTACGAGCAGTACTTC.

The gene calls are TRBV7-6 and TRBJ1-4; D not certain. The CDR3 consists of 14 residues. V was trimmed by 5 bases and J by 5 bases, leaving 12 bases between them. CDR1 and CDR2 (germline): SGHVS, FNYEAQ. The CDR3 DNA follows: TGTGCCAGCAGCCTTACCGGCCTAAATGAAAAACTGTTTTTT. Residues: CASSLTGLNEKLFF.

The rearrangement links TRBV4-2 to TRBJ1-2, with D possibly TRBD1 on 5 matching bases. The CDR3 loop spans 17 amino acids. CDR1 is LGHNA and CDR2 is YNFKEQ in the germline V gene. V shed 2 bases and J shed 0 bases, with 16 bases lying between them. The chain's CDR3 is CASSQPSQGPPNYGYTF. Here the CDR3 DNA reads TGTGCCAGCAGCCAACCCTCTCAGGGACCCCCTAACTATGGCTACACCTTC.

This chain links TRBV6-1 with TRBJ2-2, with 7 bases identical to TRBD1. Unmatched junction bases numbered 1, after V lost 6 bases and J lost 3 bases. This CDR3 region has 13 residues. The germline gives CDR1 MNHNS, CDR2 SASEGT. The CDR3 sequence is CASRGQYTGELFF. The CDR3 DNA follows: TGTGCCAGCAGGGGACAGTACACCGGGGAGCTGTTTTTT.

In its sample, this clone was seen a few times. The chain combines TRBV9 with TRBJ1-1; possibly TRBD1 for D (6 bases). This CDR3 spans 15 amino acids. CDR1 and CDR2 from the germline V gene are SGDLS and YYNGEE. As DNA, the CDR3 is TGTGCAACAGCCCCCCCGGGACATAGGAACACTGAAGCTTTCTTT. Translation gives CATAPPGHRNTEAFF.

This chain joins TRBV6-1 and TRBJ1-1; TRBD1 matches 11 bases. CDR3 length: 15 residues. Germline V gives CDR1 MNHNS, CDR2 SASEGT. Trimming took 3 bases from V and 5 from J; bases not matched to a gene: 5. CDR3 nucleotide sequence: TGTGCCAGCAGTGAGGGGGACAGGGGGTTAACTGAAGCTTTCTTT. Encoded protein: CASSEGDRGLTEAFF.

The chain combines TRBV2 with TRBJ2-7, with D tentatively TRBD2 (5 bases). The CDR3 is 14 amino acids. In germline, CDR1 is SNHLY, CDR2 FYNNEI. Between the trimmed V and J ends, which lost 2 bases and 1 base, there was a span of 9 bases. Written as DNA, the CDR3 is TGTGCCAGCAGTGAATCATCGGGGTCCTACGAGCAGTACTTC. Translated, it gives CASSESSGSYEQYF. Filled out from reference TRBV2 and TRBJ2-7, the complete variable domain reads EPEVTQTPSHQVTQMGQEVILRCVPISNHLYFYWYRQILGQKVEFLVSFYNNEISEKSEIFDDQFSVERPDGSNFTLKIRSTKLEDSAMYFCASSESSGSYEQYFGPGTRLTVT.

CDR3 in amino acids: CASSLDRLAGAYEQYF. The CDR3 DNA is TGTGCCAGCAGCTTAGATCGTTTAGCGGGCGCCTACGAGCAGTACTTC. This rearrangement joins TRBV7-9 to TRBJ2-7, with TRBD2 matching over 7 bases. Germline V gene lookup returns CDR1 SEHNR and CDR2 FQNEAQ (reference sequence). With 1 base clipped from V and 2 bases from J, the junction kept 8 bases outside the gene matches. CDR3 length equals 16 residues. Complete variable domain (other parts from reference TRBV7-9 and TRBJ2-7): DTGVSQNPRHKITKRGQNVTFRCDPISEHNRLYWYRQTLGQGPEFLTYFQNEAQLEKSRLLSDRFSAERPKGSFSTLEIQRTEQGDSAMYLCASSLDRLAGAYEQYFGPGTRLTVT.

This chain connects TRBV19 to TRBJ1-1; 7 nucleotides align to TRBD1. CDR1 and CDR2 (germline): LNHDA, SQIVND (reference sequence). The CDR3 runs to 14 residues. Unmatched junction bases numbered 6, after V lost 5 bases and J lost 3 bases. The CDR3 sequence: CASSLLDRDTEAFF. In DNA form, the CDR3 reads TGTGCCAGTAGTTTATTAGACAGGGACACTGAAGCTTTCTTT.

V usage is TRBV18 and J usage is TRBJ2-1, with 11 bases that match TRBD2. Germline loops: CDR1 KGHSH, CDR2 LQKENI. The CDR3 runs to 16 residues. Losses at the gene ends were 2 bases for V and 4 bases for J; bases not matched to a gene: 4. This CDR3 is CASSPTGTSGYNEQFF. In DNA, the CDR3 is TGTGCCAGCTCACCAACCGGGACTAGCGGATACAATGAGCAGTTCTTC. The whole variable domain, remainder taken from reference TRBV18 and TRBJ2-1, is NAGVMQNPRHLVRRRGQEARLRCSPMKGHSHVYWYRQLPEEGLKFMVYLQKENIIDESGMPKERFSAEFPKEGPSILRIQQVVRGDSAAYFCASSPTGTSGYNEQFFGPGTRLTVL.

This chain links TRBV7-8 with TRBJ2-3; TRBD2 matches at 11 bases. V shed 3 bases, J shed 4 bases, and the junction held 3 bases outside the gene matches. The CDR3 contains 15 residues. Germline V gene lookup returns CDR1 SGHVS and CDR2 FQNEAQ. CDR3 loop: CASSLYSGRADTQYF. CDR3 nucleotides: TGTGCCAGCAGCTTGTATAGCGGGAGGGCAGATACGCAGTATTTT.

The gene calls are TRBV7-8 and TRBJ1-2, with 8 bases lining up with TRBD1. CDR1 is SGHVS, CDR2 FQNEAQ, per germline. V was pared by 5 bases and J by 0 bases, with 8 bases of the junction left unmatched. The CDR3 is made up of 16 amino acids. This CDR3 is CASSPGQGSANYGYTF. The DNA for the CDR3 is TGTGCCAGCAGCCCCGGACAGGGCTCAGCTAACTATGGCTACACCTTC.

The CDR3 region is CASSAGQGQGGANVLTF. Here the CDR3 DNA reads TGCGCCAGCAGCGCGGGACAGGGGCAGGGTGGGGCCAACGTCCTGACTTTC. The chain is built from TRBV5-1 and TRBJ2-6; 10 nucleotides line up with TRBD1. Germline CDR1 SGHRS, CDR2 YFSETQ. There are 17 residues in the CDR3. V was clipped by 4 bases and J by 3 bases; unmatched bases: 7.

J is TRBJ2-1 and V is TRBV7-8, with 9 bases identical to TRBD1. Per germline, CDR1 SGHVS and CDR2 FQNEAQ. V lost 3 bases, J lost 8 bases, and 5 bases stayed unmatched. This CDR3 spans 14 amino acids. CDR3 region: CASSFRDRVDEQFF. CDR3 nucleotides: TGTGCCAGCAGCTTCCGGGACAGGGTGGATGAGCAGTTCTTC.

V and J are TRBV7-2 and TRBJ2-5; a weak D match, TRBD1 (6 bases). The CDR3 consists of 14 residues. Between the trimmed V and J ends, which lost 7 bases and 4 bases, there was a span of 16 bases. Germline V CDR1 and CDR2: SGHTA, FQGNSA. The CDR3 reads CASTSAGVGETQYF. The CDR3 bases are TGTGCCAGCACCTCGGCAGGGGTGGGAGAGACCCAGTACTTC.

V and J are TRBV5-4 and TRBJ2-7; 14 bases match TRBD2. The junction had 6 bases not matched to a gene; V was cut back by 0 bases and J by 4 bases. Germline V gene sequence: CDR1 SGHNT, CDR2 YYREEE (reference sequence). The CDR3 spans 17 residues. The CDR3 coding sequence is TGTGCCAGCAGCTTGGACGGGGGACTAGCGGGAGCGTACGAGCAGTACTTC. Translating gives CASSLDGGLAGAYEQYF.

This clone was picked up one time. The V call is TRBV19, the J call TRBJ2-7; D is possibly TRBD1 (5 bases). With 5 bases removed from V and 1 base from J, the gap between germline ends came to 15 bases. Germline V gene lookup returns CDR1 LNHDA and CDR2 SQIVND (reference sequence). This CDR3 spans 15 amino acids. The CDR3 sequence: CASSWSAGNSYEQYF. CDR3 bases: TGTGCCAGTAGTTGGTCGGCAGGGAATTCCTACGAGCAGTACTTC.

The V gene is TRBV7-9, the J gene TRBJ1-1; D remains unclear. V gave up 0 bases and J gave up 3 bases, with 2 bases separating them. Germline lookup yields CDR1 SEHNR and CDR2 FQNEAQ (reference sequence). CDR3 length: 12 amino acids. The CDR3 here is CASSLAYTEAFF. CDR3 DNA: TGTGCCAGCAGCTTAGCGTACACTGAAGCTTTCTTT.

The rearrangement joins TRBV14 to TRBJ2-4; 7 nucleotides match TRBD2. CDR1 and CDR2 (germline): SGHDN, FVKESK. V shed 8 bases, J shed 0 bases, and the junction held 10 bases outside the gene matches. There are 16 residues in the CDR3. In DNA, the CDR3 is TGTGCCAGCGGAAAGGGAAGCGGGAAAGCCAAAAACATTCAGTACTTC. Its translation is CASGKGSGKAKNIQYF.

The rearrangement links TRBV30 to TRBJ2-4; 8 bases fit TRBD1. This CDR3 region has 15 residues. V lost 1 base and J lost 4; bases outside the gene matches: 6. Germline CDR1 is GTSNPN and CDR2 is SVGIG (reference sequence). The CDR3 is CAWSGTGSLKNIQYF. The CDR3 nucleotides read TGTGCCTGGAGTGGGACAGGGAGCCTTAAAAACATTCAGTACTTC.

This chain uses TRBV5-8 with TRBJ1-4; D not certain. Germline V gene sequence: CDR1 SGHTS, CDR2 YDEGEE. CDR3 length: 14 residues. Between the trimmed V and J ends, which lost 1 base and 0 bases, there was a span of 4 bases. DNA of the CDR3: TGTGCCAGCAGCTTGCGGGCAACTAATGAAAAACTGTTTTTT. Protein sequence: CASSLRATNEKLFF.

The chain combines TRBV28 with TRBJ1-2; 9 positions agree with TRBD1. V was clipped by 5 bases and J by 5 bases; unmatched bases: 12. CDR1 and CDR2 from the germline V gene are MDHEN and SYDVKM. The CDR3 runs to 16 residues. The CDR3 sequence: CASSPSGTGQRYGYTF. The DNA of the CDR3 is TGTGCCAGCAGTCCGTCCGGGACAGGGCAGCGGTATGGCTACACCTTC.